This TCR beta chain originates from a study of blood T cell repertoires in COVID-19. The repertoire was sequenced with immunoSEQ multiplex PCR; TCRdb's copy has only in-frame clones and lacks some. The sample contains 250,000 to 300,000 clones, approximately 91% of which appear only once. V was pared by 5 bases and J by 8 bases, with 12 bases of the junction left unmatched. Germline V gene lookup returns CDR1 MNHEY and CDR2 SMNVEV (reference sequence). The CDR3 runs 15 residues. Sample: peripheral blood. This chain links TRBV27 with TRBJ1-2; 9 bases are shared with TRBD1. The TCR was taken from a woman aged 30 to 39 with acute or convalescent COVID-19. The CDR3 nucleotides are TGTGCCAGCAGTGGACAGGGGAAGTCAATAGGCGGCTACACCTTC. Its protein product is CASSGQGKSIGGYTF.